The rows below give T cell receptor beta chains drawn from one sample of a study of blood T cell repertoires in COVID-19. Some clones are missing from TCRdb's copy, which holds only in-frame ones; the method was immunoSEQ multiplex PCR. The sample includes fewer than 250,000 clones, approximately 78% of them seen just once. Sequencing input: peripheral blood. These TCRs come from a woman older than 75 with acute or convalescent COVID-19. The CDR3 runs from the conserved cysteine through the conserved F or W. A D gene is named only where the DNA matches it firmly. Rows give clone size only sometimes, using once, few, many, or a class for an expanded clone.

abundance	v_gene	d_gene	j_gene	CDR3nt	CDR3aa
many	TRBV10-3	NA	TRBJ2-3	TGTGCCACCGGGGTTCAGCCCGTAGCAGATACGCAGTATTTT	CATGVQPVADTQYF
many	TRBV30	NA	TRBJ1-2	TGTCCCAACAACGCCGGGGGGCCGGGGGGCTACACCTTC	CPNNAGGPGGYTF
NA	TRBV10-3	NA	TRBJ1-5	TGTGCCATCAGTGTCGAGGATAGCAATCAGCCCCAGCATTTT	CAISVEDSNQPQHF
NA	TRBV7-9	NA	TRBJ2-5	TGTGCCAGCAGCTCCTCGGAGACCCAGTACTTC	CASSSSETQYF
NA	TRBV7-2	NA	TRBJ1-6	TGTGCCAGCAGCTTAGTAGAAGGGGGGGGACCCCTCCACTTT	CASSLVEGGGPLHF
few	TRBV19	NA	TRBJ2-7	TGTGCCAGCTCGCGGGACAGCCCCTACGAGCAGTACTTC	CASSRDSPYEQYF
NA	TRBV19	NA	TRBJ2-1	TGTGCCAGTAGTATAGATCGGAGGCGTGAGCAGTTCTTC	CASSIDRRREQFF
NA	TRBV11-2	NA	TRBJ1-1	TGTGCCAGCAGCTTCGTCCAGGGGCTAGGAGCTTTCTTT	CASSFVQGLGAFF
NA	TRBV18	NA	TRBJ2-7	TGTGCCAGCTCACCATGGATAGGGGGTTTCGGCTACGAGCAGTACTTC	CASSPWIGGFGYEQYF
NA	TRBV27	NA	TRBJ1-2	TGTGCCAGCAGCTTTCCGAGGGGGTATGGCTACACCTTC	CASSFPRGYGYTF
NA	TRBV2	TRBD1	TRBJ2-7	TGTGCCAGCAGCGGGGACAGGGCGACCTACGAGCAGTACTTC	CASSGDRATYEQYF
few	TRBV2	NA	TRBJ1-2	TGTGCCAGCAGTGAGATGTCAGATGGCTATGGCTACACCTTC	CASSEMSDGYGYTF
NA	TRBV7-2	NA	TRBJ1-5	TGTGCCAGCAGCCCCGGGACGGGGAGGAACAATCAGCCCCAGCATTTT	CASSPGTGRNNQPQHF
once	TRBV6-6	NA	TRBJ2-1	TGTGCCAGCAGTTATGGAGACAGGATTTCCAATGAGCAGTTCTTC	CASSYGDRISNEQFF
NA	TRBV19	NA	TRBJ1-2	TGTGCCAGTAGTCCAACTCCGGGACATACCTATGGCTACACCTTC	CASSPTPGHTYGYTF
NA	TRBV29-1	NA	TRBJ2-7	TGCAGCGTTGCGTTAGGACACCAGGTGGGCGAGCAGTACTTC	CSVALGHQVGEQYF
NA	TRBV28	NA	TRBJ2-7	TGTGCCAGCAGTTTATTCGACGAGCAGTACTTC	CASSLFDEQYF
few	TRBV4-3	NA	TRBJ1-2	TGCGCCAGCAGCCTAAGGGGGACCTCCTATGGCTACACCTTC	CASSLRGTSYGYTF
NA	TRBV19	TRBD2	TRBJ2-2	TGTGCCAGTAGTATATCTTTGGGGCTAGCGGCCTACACCGGGGAGCTGTTTTTT	CASSISLGLAAYTGELFF
few	TRBV30	NA	TRBJ1-2	TGTGCCTGGAGTCTCGCAGGGTGGGGCCGTGGCTACACCTTC	CAWSLAGWGRGYTF
NA	TRBV18	TRBD1	TRBJ2-7	TGTGCCAGCACACGGGGACAGGGGTCCTACGAGCAGTACTTC	CASTRGQGSYEQYF
NA	TRBV30	TRBD1	TRBJ1-1	TGTGCCTGGAACGCCGGGACAGAGAACACTGAAGCTTTCTTT	CAWNAGTENTEAFF
NA	TRBV18	NA	TRBJ1-3	TGTGCCAGCTCACCATTACAGGCTTACTCTGGAAACACCATATATTTT	CASSPLQAYSGNTIYF
few	TRBV5-1	TRBD2	TRBJ2-3	TGCGCCAGCAGCACGAAGCGGGAGGGCCGTCAAGATACGCAGTATTTT	CASSTKREGRQDTQYF